The 5 T cell receptor beta chains below come from one sample, sequenced in a study of CD8+ T cells in alopecia areata. Extracted RNA was reverse transcribed, and the resulting cDNA served as sequencing template. The repertoire was sequenced with immunoSEQ multiplex PCR; TCRdb's copy has only in-frame clones and lacks some. The sample consists of under 300,000 clones, roughly two thirds of them appearing once. The sequenced sample was CD4+ T cells sorted from blood, obtained at week 0. These receptors all come from a human donor with alopecia areata.

The chain recombines TRBV5-1 with TRBJ1-4; 7 nucleotides match TRBD1. CDR1 SGHRS and CDR2 YFSETQ come from the germline V gene. This CDR3 comprises 15 residues. V lost 5 bases to trimming and J lost 0 bases; unmatched junction nucleotides: 4. This CDR3 reads CASRRGQSTNEKLFF. The CDR3 nucleotides read TGCGCCAGCAGGAGGGGACAGTCAACTAATGAAAAACTGTTTTTT.

The rearrangement joins TRBV5-6 to TRBJ2-1; 13 bases align to TRBD2. From germline, CDR1 is SGHDT and CDR2 YYEEEE. The J segment lost 8 bases and the V segment lost 1 base, leaving 3 bases of the junction unmatched. The CDR3 contains 15 residues. This CDR3 reads CASSLPTSGGDEQFF. The CDR3 DNA reads TGTGCCAGCAGCTTGCCTACTAGCGGGGGGGATGAGCAGTTCTTC.

The chain employs TRBV30 and TRBJ1-1, with D unclear. V lost 0 bases and J lost 0, with 23 bases in between. Per the germline V gene, CDR1 is GTSNPN and CDR2 is SVGIG (reference sequence). The CDR3 is made up of 19 amino acids. The CDR3 here is CAWSVLGPFPSQLNTEAFF. The CDR3 DNA reads TGTGCCTGGAGTGTACTCGGGCCCTTCCCGAGCCAACTGAACACTGAAGCTTTCTTT.

This clone was observed a few times. CDR3 loop: CSVHDPSSEKLFF. The CDR3 DNA is TGCAGCGTTCATGACCCATCCAGTGAAAAACTGTTTTTT. V is TRBV29-1 and J is TRBJ1-4; D ambiguous. The CDR3 sequence is 13 residues long. V lost 5 bases to trimming and J lost 7 bases, with 14 bases between them. In germline, CDR1 is SQVTM, CDR2 ANQGSEA.

V gene TRBV29-1 combines with J gene TRBJ2-5, with D uncertain. This CDR3 is built from 12 residues. Trimming removed 5 bases at V and 2 bases at J, with 9 bases between. Looked up from germline, CDR1 is SQVTM and CDR2 is ANQGSEA. The CDR3 is CSVLVGQETQYF. The CDR3 coding sequence is TGCAGCGTTCTTGTCGGTCAAGAGACCCAGTACTTC. The complete variable domain, with remaining parts taken from reference TRBV29-1 and TRBJ2-5, reads SAVISQKPSRDICQRGTSLTIQCQVDSQVTMMFWYRQQPGQSLTLIATANQGSEATYESGFVIDKFPISRPNLTFSTLTVSNMSPEDSSIYLCSVLVGQETQYFGPGTRLLVL.